The TCR beta chain described here comes from a study of blood T cell repertoires in COVID-19. The wider study: Whether acute or convalescent, the COVID-19 samples came from the United States, Italy and Spain.

Libraries were prepared by immunoSEQ multiplex PCR; TCRdb keeps only in-frame clonotypes and omits some of them. The sample has hundreds of thousands of clones; around nine tenths are singletons. Sequenced sample: peripheral blood. The clonotype originates from a woman in her sixties or seventies with COVID-19, enrolled during active disease.

This chain's CDR3 is CASSPRDRNGDEQFF. The CDR3 region has the DNA TGTGCCAGCTCACCCCGGGACAGGAATGGCGATGAGCAGTTCTTC. V gene TRBV18 combines with J gene TRBJ2-1, with TRBD1 matching 8 bases. CDR1 KGHSH and CDR2 LQKENI come from the germline V gene. V was clipped by 3 bases and J by 8 bases; unmatched bases: 9. There are 15 residues in the CDR3. The full variable domain, with the rest looked up from reference TRBV18 and TRBJ2-1, is NAGVMQNPRHLVRRRGQEARLRCSPMKGHSHVYWYRQLPEEGLKFMVYLQKENIIDESGMPKERFSAEFPKEGPSILRIQQVVRGDSAAYFCASSPRDRNGDEQFFGPGTRLTVL.